What follows is one TCR beta chain and its context. The antigen is unknown. The data originate from a study of post-analysis software for immune sequencing data. Germline CDR1 and CDR2: DFQATT and SNEGSKA (reference sequence). With 6 bases clipped from V and 10 bases from J, the junction kept 19 bases outside the gene matches. This CDR3 is 16 amino acids long. Libraries were made from TCR beta cDNA, and they carried unique molecular identifiers. TCRdb analysed the PCR reads with MiXCR anew, one entry per CDR3 protein. Here the sample spans almost 700,000 distinct CDR3 sequences, over 45% being singletons. Study-level results: Controls had lower frequencies than patients of about 5 TRBV segments, which included TRBV5-6, TRBV5-1 and TRBV20-1. Controls had significantly higher normalized Chao1 diversity than multiple sclerosis patients. Clustering by F measure revealed strong co-clustering among samples prepared together in one batch.

J is TRBJ2-1 and V is TRBV20-1; TRBD2 matches at 9 bases. The specimen was blood. This sequence was found in a girl aged 2-15 years with multiple sclerosis. The CDR3 nucleotides read TGCAGTGCGCCATTCGGTGGTAGCGGGAGTCAGCGGGAGCAGTTCTTC. Amino acids: CSAPFGGSGSQREQFF.